A selection of T cell receptor beta chains follows, all from one sample in a study of beta chain features in type 1 diabetes. The table came from immunoSEQ multiplex PCR; TCRdb's copy has only in-frame clones and leaves some out. This table has fewer than 900,000 clones, roughly 17% appearing once. Material for sequencing was naive CD4+ T cells from blood. These receptors were collected from a woman between 18 and 30 years old in good health. Each CDR3 is given with its conserved first and last residue.

v_call: TRBV18; cdr3_aa: CASSSGGERYGYTF
v_call: TRBV4-3; cdr3_aa: CASSQGRDWLNSYEQYF
v_call: TRBV7-2; cdr3_aa: CASSPGGGRSGNTIYF
v_call: TRBV6-5; cdr3_aa: CASSYSLSVNTEAFF
v_call: TRBV28; cdr3_aa: CASSFGAVRYGYTF
v_call: TRBV7-8; cdr3_aa: CASSPRGLSTDTQYF
v_call: TRBV6-6; cdr3_aa: CASSPSGELFF
v_call: TRBV28; cdr3_aa: CASGWGSNQPQHF
v_call: TRBV6-5; cdr3_aa: CASSYGNRLNYGYTF
v_call: TRBV9; cdr3_aa: CATPTRGYSLDGNEQFF
v_call: TRBV7-9; cdr3_aa: CASSRQGAPGEQYF
v_call: TRBV7-9; cdr3_aa: CASSLRISANTGELFF
v_call: TRBV28; cdr3_aa: CASSRQGGGSNTQYF
v_call: TRBV6-6; cdr3_aa: CASCERVSYEQYF
v_call: TRBV28; cdr3_aa: CASSTDSSYEQYF
v_call: TRBV2; cdr3_aa: CASSGRGGYGYTF
v_call: TRBV18; cdr3_aa: CASSPPDFGNRAYNEQFF
v_call: TRBV7-7; cdr3_aa: CASSFSSGIISSYNEQFF
v_call: TRBV5-1; cdr3_aa: CASSYEAGNYNEQFF
v_call: TRBV9; cdr3_aa: CASSEASGSVYEQFF
v_call: TRBV2; cdr3_aa: CASKRDFASYEQYF
v_call: TRBV19; cdr3_aa: CASSNPGESDTQYF
v_call: TRBV4-1; cdr3_aa: CASSQPTSGTLNNEQFF
v_call: TRBV28; cdr3_aa: CASSWGSVRGYGYTF
v_call: TRBV28; cdr3_aa: CASTGQGGFTGELFF
v_call: TRBV19; cdr3_aa: CASSIGQGNYGYTF
v_call: TRBV15; cdr3_aa: CATSRFGRRDNEQFF
v_call: TRBV4-2; cdr3_aa: CASSQHMGWEYKNIQYF
v_call: TRBV6-6; cdr3_aa: CASRDGTAAYNEQFF
v_call: TRBV7-2; cdr3_aa: CASSLASLSNTGELFF
v_call: TRBV7-9; cdr3_aa: CASSAHIPAYNEQFF
v_call: TRBV25-1; cdr3_aa: CASSKGAGVTDTQYF
v_call: TRBV7-2; cdr3_aa: CASSLTGTSGRAKETQYF
v_call: TRBV10-3; cdr3_aa: CAISEPGTGASYEQYF
v_call: TRBV10-3; cdr3_aa: CATRLAGTSTDTQYF
v_call: TRBV28; cdr3_aa: CASRDTGSDTQYF
v_call: TRBV5-1; cdr3_aa: CASSLQDGISETQYF
v_call: TRBV19; cdr3_aa: CASTMSYWNTEAFF
v_call: TRBV4-3; cdr3_aa: CASSQDRGVYGYTF
v_call: TRBV29-1; cdr3_aa: CSASGTGFFTPHEKLFF
v_call: TRBV7-8; cdr3_aa: CASSLVIITGRYGYTF
v_call: TRBV18; cdr3_aa: CASSPPGGPDTQYF
v_call: TRBV18; cdr3_aa: CASSPGSGTDTQYF
v_call: TRBV10-1; cdr3_aa: CASSESHTSEFYGYTF
v_call: TRBV6-5; cdr3_aa: CASSQGTVTGELFF
v_call: TRBV11-2; cdr3_aa: CASSLIGAGIGETQYF
v_call: TRBV29-1; cdr3_aa: CSVVSGTSGRPHEQYF
v_call: TRBV5-8; cdr3_aa: CASSLRVGGYNEQFF
v_call: TRBV9; cdr3_aa: CASSPGTLGSTDTQYF
v_call: TRBV7-9; cdr3_aa: CASSSGQTGETQYF